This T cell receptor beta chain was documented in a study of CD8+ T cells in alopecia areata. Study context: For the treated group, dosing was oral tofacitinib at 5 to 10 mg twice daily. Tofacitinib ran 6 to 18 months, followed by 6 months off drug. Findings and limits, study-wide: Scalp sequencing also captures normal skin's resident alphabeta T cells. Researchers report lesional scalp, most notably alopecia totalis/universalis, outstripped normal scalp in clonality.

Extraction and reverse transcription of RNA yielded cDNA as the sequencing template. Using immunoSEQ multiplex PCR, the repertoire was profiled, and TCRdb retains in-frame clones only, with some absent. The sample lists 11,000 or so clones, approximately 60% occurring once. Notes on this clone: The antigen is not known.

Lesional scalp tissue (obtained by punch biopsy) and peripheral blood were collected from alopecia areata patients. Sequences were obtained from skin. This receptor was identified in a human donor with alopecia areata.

The CDR3 DNA reads TGTGCCAGCAGTGGACAGATAAAGCAAGAGACCCAGTACTTC. Its translation: CASSGQIKQETQYF. The V call is TRBV6-6, the J call TRBJ2-5; weak D call: TRBD1 (6 bases). The germline V gene encodes CDR1 MNHNY and CDR2 SVGAGI (reference sequence). V was pared by 5 bases and J by 2 bases, with 12 bases between. CDR3 length: 14 residues.